This is a list of T cell receptor beta chains from one sample in a study of T cell responses to AZD1222 COVID-19 vaccine. TCRdb's copy holds only in-frame clones and misses some; the assay was immunoSEQ multiplex PCR. The sample has 90,000 to 120,000 clones; around nine tenths are singletons. The sequenced sample was peripheral blood, obtained on day 0 of AZD1222 vaccination. The receptors were sampled from an adult in good health. The CDR3 runs from the conserved cysteine through the conserved F or W. Each record gives: clone size, D gene, J gene, V gene, CDR3 DNA, CDR3 protein. A D gene is named only where the DNA matches it firmly. Clone sizes are given selectively: once, few, many, or a class where the clone is expanded.

NA	TRBD1	TRBJ1-6	TRBV2	TGTGCCAGCACTGAGACAGGGGTACCTTGGGTGCCCCTCCACTTT	CASTETGVPWVPLHF
NA	NA	TRBJ1-2	TRBV6-5	TGTGCCAGCAGTTACTCGGACTCTCCCTATGGCTACACCTTC	CASSYSDSPYGYTF
NA	NA	TRBJ2-7	TRBV9	TGTGCCAGCAGCCTCGGACCCCAAAGGGGTGGCGAGCAGTACTTC	CASSLGPQRGGEQYF
NA	TRBD1	TRBJ2-5	TRBV19	TGTGCCAGTACGTGGACAGGGGGTACGGAGACCCAGTACTTC	CASTWTGGTETQYF
NA	TRBD1	TRBJ1-6	TRBV3-1/TRBV3-2	TGTGCCAGCAGCCAAGGACAGGGTATCAATTCACCCCTCCACTTT	CASSQGQGINSPLHF
NA	TRBD2	TRBJ2-1	TRBV25-1	TGTGCCAGCAGTACCCAAAGCGGGGGAAAGAATGAGCAGTTCTTC	CASSTQSGGKNEQFF
NA	NA	TRBJ2-3	TRBV5-1	TGCGCCAGCAGCTTGGTACAGGGAACAGATACGCAGTATTTT	CASSLVQGTDTQYF
NA	NA	TRBJ1-6	TRBV6-5	TGTGCCAGCAGACTCAACAGGGATGAGTCACCCCTCCACTTT	CASRLNRDESPLHF
NA	TRBD1	TRBJ1-6	TRBV10-3	TGTGCCATCACCAACTTTCAGGGGGATGATTCACCCCTCCACTTT	CAITNFQGDDSPLHF
NA	NA	TRBJ1-1	TRBV25-1	TGTGCCAGCAGTGAACGGGGGGCAAGCACTGAAGCTTTCTTT	CASSERGASTEAFF
few	TRBD1	TRBJ1-5	TRBV7-2	TGTGCCAGCAGCTTAGCGGGACAGGATCAGCCCCAGCATTTT	CASSLAGQDQPQHF
NA	NA	TRBJ2-1	TRBV3-1/TRBV3-2	TGTGCCAGCAGCCAAGATACTCACGATGAGCAGTTCTTC	CASSQDTHDEQFF
NA	NA	TRBJ1-5	TRBV2	TGTGCCAGCAAGGACGGGGAAGGCAATCAGCCCCAGCATTTT	CASKDGEGNQPQHF
NA	TRBD2	TRBJ2-7	TRBV7-8	TGTGCCAGCACCCCTCGAGGCGGGGGCTACGAGCAGTACTTC	CASTPRGGGYEQYF
many	TRBD1	TRBJ2-2	TRBV6-2/TRBV6-3	TGTGCCAGCAGTTACTCGAAGAAGGGGGCCACCGGGGAGCTGTTTTTT	CASSYSKKGATGELFF
NA	TRBD2	TRBJ2-1	TRBV5-4	TGTGCCAGCAGTCCAGCGGGGGTATTGGGTGAGCAGTTCTTC	CASSPAGVLGEQFF